The 20 T cell receptor beta chains given below trace back to one sample, sequenced in a study of T cell changes during pregnancy in multiple sclerosis. Libraries were prepared by immunoSEQ multiplex PCR; TCRdb keeps only in-frame clonotypes and omits some of them. The repertoire has tens of thousands of clones, around nine tenths of them found once; the top ten carry about 0.45%. The sample here was CD4+ T cells from peripheral blood mononuclear cells, taken before pregnancy. The source is a female donor with multiple sclerosis, enrolled in a pregnancy study.

The J gene is TRBJ2-5, the V gene TRBV7-2; 10 positions match TRBD1. CDR3 size: 14 residues. The germline gives CDR1 SGHTA, CDR2 FQGNSA. With V trimmed by 5 bases and J by 4 bases, 4 bases remained unmatched. The chain's CDR3 is CASSTDRGRETQYF. The CDR3, as DNA: TGTGCCAGCAGCACAGACAGGGGGCGAGAGACCCAGTACTTC.

The V gene is TRBV6-1, the J gene TRBJ2-1; 7 nucleotides align to TRBD1. Unmatched junction bases numbered 9, after V lost 6 bases and J lost 4 bases. This CDR3 spans 15 amino acids. Looked up from germline, CDR1 is MNHNS and CDR2 is SASEGT. The CDR3 DNA is TGTGCCAGCAGCGTGGACAGGTCGCCGTACAATGAGCAGTTCTTC. Residues: CASSVDRSPYNEQFF.

The chain is built from TRBV7-4 and TRBJ2-7, with 7 bases lining up with TRBD1. CDR3 length: 17 residues. Germline V gene sequence: CDR1 SGHVT, CDR2 SQSDAQ. The V and J ends lost 1 base and 2 bases, in that order; junction bases with no gene match: 11. The chain's CDR3 is CASSLEGWGTDPYEQYF. The CDR3 region has the DNA TGTGCCAGCAGCTTAGAGGGGTGGGGGACAGACCCCTACGAGCAGTACTTC.

The rearrangement links TRBV18 to TRBJ2-1; TRBD1 matches at 11 bases. Germline values: CDR1 KGHSH, CDR2 LQKENI. This CDR3 has 15 amino acids. Trimming cost V 4 bases and J 6 bases; bases outside gene matches: 5. The chain's CDR3 is CASSRPGQGVNEQFF. As DNA, the CDR3 is TGTGCCAGCTCACGTCCGGGACAGGGGGTCAATGAGCAGTTCTTC.

The chain is built from TRBV19 and TRBJ2-1, with 12 bases fitting TRBD2. CDR3 length equals 14 residues. After removal of 3 bases from V and 8 bases from J, the junction contained 2 bases not matched to a gene. CDR1 is LNHDA and CDR2 is SQIVND in the germline V gene (reference sequence). The DNA for the CDR3 is TGTGCCAGTAGTATCGGGACTAGCGGGCATGAGCAGTTCTTC. Protein sequence: CASSIGTSGHEQFF.

V usage is TRBV21-1 and J usage is TRBJ1-5; the table's TRBD1 call for D was not verified on the DNA. TRBV21-1 is a pseudogene segment. The CDR3 runs 14 residues. CDR3: CASSNDRVGQPQHF. CDR3 DNA: TGTGCCAGCAGCAACGACAGGGTGGGTCAGCCCCAGCATTTT.

This chain uses TRBV5-1 with TRBJ1-5, with unresolved D. The CDR3 is 16 residues long. V was cut by 0 bases and J by 1 base, with 11 bases left in between. The germline CDR1 and CDR2 sequences are SGHRS and YFSETQ. This CDR3 is CASSLEPRGSNQPQHF. The CDR3 region has the DNA TGCGCCAGCAGCTTGGAGCCAAGAGGGAGCAATCAGCCCCAGCATTTT. Based on the CDR3 plus reference TRBV5-1 and TRBJ1-5, the full variable domain is KAGVTQTPRYLIKTRGQQVTLSCSPISGHRSVSWYQQTPGQGLQFLFEYFSETQRNKGNFPGRFSGRQFSNSRSEMNVSTLELGDSALYLCASSLEPRGSNQPQHFGDGTRLSIL.

The genes are TRBV7-6 and TRBJ2-1, with 8 bases matching TRBD2. The CDR3 spans 16 residues. The ends lost 1 base at V and 4 bases at J; junction bases unmatched: 6. The germline V gene has CDR1 SGHVS and CDR2 FNYEAQ. The CDR3 is CASSLVASGYYNEQFF. The CDR3 DNA reads TGTGCCAGCAGCTTAGTTGCTAGCGGGTATTACAATGAGCAGTTCTTC.

This rearrangement joins TRBV27 to TRBJ2-1; 13 bases are a match to TRBD2. The trim removed 3 bases at V and 2 bases at J, leaving 1 base unmatched. The germline CDR1 and CDR2 sequences are MNHEY and SMNVEV (reference sequence). The CDR3 length is 16 residues. The CDR3 region has the DNA TGTGCCAGCAGTTTGGGACTAGCGGGACCCTACAATGAGCAGTTCTTC. This gives the protein CASSLGLAGPYNEQFF.

This clone was detected only once. As DNA, the CDR3 is TGTGCCAGCAGCTTAATGGCGCGGGGAGGGAATGAGCAGTTCTTC. It translates to CASSLMARGGNEQFF. This chain links TRBV11-3 with TRBJ2-1; 7 bases align to TRBD2. Germline loops: CDR1 SGHNT, CDR2 YENEEA. The ends lost 2 bases at V and 7 bases at J; junction bases unmatched: 8. The CDR3 runs to 15 residues. Complete variable domain (other parts from reference TRBV11-3 and TRBJ2-1): EAGVVQSPRYKIIEKKQPVAFWCNPISGHNTLYWYLQNLGQGPELLIRYENEEAVDDSQLPKDRFSAERLKGVDSTLKIQPAELGDSAVYLCASSLMARGGNEQFFGPGTRLTVL.

The chain combines TRBV14 with TRBJ2-2; D is perhaps TRBD1 (6 bases). Germline CDR1 reads SGHDN; CDR2 reads FVKESK. Trimming left V 2 bases short and J 5 bases short, with 9 bases between. CDR3 length: 14 amino acids. The CDR3 loop reads CASSQKTGTGELFF. CDR3 nucleotides: TGTGCCAGCAGCCAAAAAACAGGGACCGGGGAGCTGTTTTTT.

In this sample, this clone turned up a few times. The chain has TRBV6-5 and TRBJ1-5; D gene uncertain. V was trimmed by 3 bases and J by 4 bases, leaving 7 bases between them. The CDR3 covers 13 residues. Germline-derived CDR1 and CDR2 are MNHEY and SVGAGI. CDR3 coding DNA: TGTGCCAGCAGTTATACCACTAATCAGCCCCAGCATTTT. This encodes CASSYTTNQPQHF.

The chain employs TRBV2 and TRBJ1-5; 7 bases align to TRBD1. CDR1 and CDR2 (germline): SNHLY, FYNNEI. V gave up 4 bases and J gave up 3 bases; unmatched junction bases: 6. The CDR3 totals 15 residues. CDR3 nucleotides: TGTGCCAGCAGTGCCCGACAGGGCTCCAATCAGCCCCAGCATTTT. This gives the protein CASSARQGSNQPQHF.

The chain uses TRBV6-5 and TRBJ2-3; tentatively, D is TRBD2 (5 bases). Germline-derived CDR1 and CDR2 are MNHEY and SVGAGI. V lost 8 bases and J 0 bases, leaving 15 bases between the germline ends. The CDR3 contains 15 residues. The CDR3 DNA sequence: TGTGCCAGCGCAGAGGCGACTACTAGCACAGATACGCAGTATTTT. Amino acids: CASAEATTSTDTQYF.

This chain joins TRBV6-6 and TRBJ2-1, with 7 bases lining up with TRBD1. The germline CDR1 and CDR2 sequences are MNHNY and SVGAGI (reference sequence). The V segment lost 2 bases and the J segment 8 bases; nucleotides outside the gene matches: 9. The CDR3 length is 15 residues. In nucleotides, the CDR3 is TGTGCCAGCAGTTACCCGACAGGGATCCGCGATGAGCAGTTCTTC. This translates into CASSYPTGIRDEQFF.

Here the CDR3 DNA reads TGTGCCAGCAGCAAAGTTCGCTCTGGGGCCAACGTCCTGACTTTC. Encoded protein: CASSKVRSGANVLTF. This rearrangement joins TRBV21-1 to TRBJ2-6; the DNA was not used to check the table's D call, TRBD2. TRBV21-1 is a known pseudogene. The CDR3 runs 15 residues.

The chain carries TRBV7-2 and TRBJ2-2, with 7 bases identical to TRBD2. V lost 1 base and J lost 1; bases outside the gene matches: 3. The CDR3 runs 16 residues. Germline V gene sequence: CDR1 SGHTA, CDR2 FQGNSA. In nucleotides, the CDR3 is TGTGCCAGCAGCTTAGTAGGCGGGGGGAACACCGGGGAGCTGTTTTTT. Translated: CASSLVGGGNTGELFF.

This sequence joins TRBV18 and TRBJ1-2, with 7 bases fitting TRBD1. With V trimmed by 1 base and J by 5 bases, 10 bases remained unmatched. This CDR3 has 16 residues. CDR1 is KGHSH, CDR2 LQKENI, per germline. Written as DNA, the CDR3 is TGTGCCAGCTCACCACTGGACAGGCCCGTTCTATATGGCTACACCTTC. Amino acids: CASSPLDRPVLYGYTF. Supplemented by reference TRBV18 and TRBJ1-2, the full variable domain reads NAGVMQNPRHLVRRRGQEARLRCSPMKGHSHVYWYRQLPEEGLKFMVYLQKENIIDESGMPKERFSAEFPKEGPSILRIQQVVRGDSAAYFCASSPLDRPVLYGYTFGSGTRLTVV.

This chain uses TRBV7-9 with TRBJ2-3, with D possibly matching TRBD1 (6 bases). This CDR3 has 15 residues. CDR1 is SEHNR and CDR2 is FQNEAQ in the germline V gene (reference sequence). Trimming removed 3 bases at V and 2 bases at J, with 12 bases between. CDR3 sequence reads: CASSLNRAATDTQYF. For the CDR3, the DNA is TGTGCCAGCAGCTTGAACAGGGCTGCCACAGATACGCAGTATTTT.

This rearrangement joins TRBV4-3 to TRBJ2-7, with D tentatively TRBD2 (5 bases). Germline-derived CDR1 and CDR2 are LGHNA and YSLEER. The CDR3 has 14 amino acids. V lost 3 bases and J 1 base, leaving 10 bases between the germline ends. CDR3 loop: CASSQVRGSYEQYF. As DNA, the CDR3 is TGCGCCAGCAGCCAGGTCAGAGGGTCCTACGAGCAGTACTTC.